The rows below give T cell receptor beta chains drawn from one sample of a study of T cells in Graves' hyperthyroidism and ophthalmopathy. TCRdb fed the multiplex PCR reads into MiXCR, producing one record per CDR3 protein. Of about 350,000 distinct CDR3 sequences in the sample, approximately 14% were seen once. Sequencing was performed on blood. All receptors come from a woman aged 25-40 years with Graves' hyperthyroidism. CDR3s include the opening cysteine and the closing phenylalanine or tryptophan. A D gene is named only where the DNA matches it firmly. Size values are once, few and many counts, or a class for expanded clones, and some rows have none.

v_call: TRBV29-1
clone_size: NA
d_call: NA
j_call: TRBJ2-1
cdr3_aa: CSVELWRGPYNEQFF
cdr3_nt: TGCAGCGTTGAATTGTGGCGGGGCCCCTACAATGAGCAGTTCTTC

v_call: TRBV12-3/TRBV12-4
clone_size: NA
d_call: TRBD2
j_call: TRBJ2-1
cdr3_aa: CASSIAGNTYNEQFF
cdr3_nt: TGTGCCAGCAGTATAGCGGGGAACACCTACAATGAGCAGTTCTTC

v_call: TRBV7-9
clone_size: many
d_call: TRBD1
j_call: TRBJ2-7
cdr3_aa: CASSPDRGSYEQYF
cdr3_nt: TGTGCCAGCAGCCCGGACAGGGGGTCCTACGAGCAGTACTTC

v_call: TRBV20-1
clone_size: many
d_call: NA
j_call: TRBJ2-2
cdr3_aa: CSARSSGELFF
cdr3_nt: TGCAGTGCTAGAAGTTCCGGGGAGCTGTTTTTT

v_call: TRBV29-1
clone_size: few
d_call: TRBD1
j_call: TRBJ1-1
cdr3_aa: CSVAGQEINTEAFF
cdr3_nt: TGCAGCGTGGCCGGACAGGAAATAAACACTGAAGCTTTCTTT

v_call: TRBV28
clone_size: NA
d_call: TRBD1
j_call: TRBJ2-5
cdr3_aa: CASSADRGGETQYF
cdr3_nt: TGTGCCAGCAGTGCGGACAGGGGGGGAGAGACCCAGTACTTC

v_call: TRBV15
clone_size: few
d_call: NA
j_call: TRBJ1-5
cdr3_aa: CATSRERGSNQPQHF
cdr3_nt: TGTGCCACCAGCAGAGAAAGGGGCAGCAATCAGCCCCAGCATTTT

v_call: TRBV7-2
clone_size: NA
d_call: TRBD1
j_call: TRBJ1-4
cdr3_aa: CASSDRDRGHEKLFF
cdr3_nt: TGTGCCAGCAGCGACCGGGACAGGGGGCATGAAAAACTGTTTTTT

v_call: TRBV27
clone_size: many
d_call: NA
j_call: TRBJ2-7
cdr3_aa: CASRKPGQGYEQYF
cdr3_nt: TGTGCCAGCCGCAAACCGGGACAAGGCTACGAGCAGTACTTC

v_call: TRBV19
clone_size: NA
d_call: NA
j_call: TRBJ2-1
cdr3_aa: CASSQVAASGSSYNEQFF
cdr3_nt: TGTGCCAGTTCTCAAGTCGCCGCCAGCGGAAGCTCCTACAATGAGCAGTTCTTC

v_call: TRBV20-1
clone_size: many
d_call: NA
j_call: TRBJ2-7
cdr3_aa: CSANYGEQYF
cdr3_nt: TGCAGTGCCAACTATGGGGAGCAGTACTTC

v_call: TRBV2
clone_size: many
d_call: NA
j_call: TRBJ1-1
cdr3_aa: CASSDGGGLPEAFF
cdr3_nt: TGTGCCAGCAGTGACGGAGGCGGCTTGCCTGAAGCTTTCTTT

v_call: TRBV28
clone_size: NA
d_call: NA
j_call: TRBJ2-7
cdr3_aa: CASRVENYEQYF
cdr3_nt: TGTGCCAGCAGAGTCGAGAACTACGAGCAGTACTTC

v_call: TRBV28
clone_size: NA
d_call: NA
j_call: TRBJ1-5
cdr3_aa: CASSQTGPGNQPQHF
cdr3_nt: TGTGCCAGCAGCCAAACAGGGCCGGGGAATCAGCCCCAGCATTTT

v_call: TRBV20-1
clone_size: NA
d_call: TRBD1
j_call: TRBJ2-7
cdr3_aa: CSARRGLLYEQYF
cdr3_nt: TGCAGTGCTAGAAGGGGGCTTCTCTACGAGCAGTACTTC